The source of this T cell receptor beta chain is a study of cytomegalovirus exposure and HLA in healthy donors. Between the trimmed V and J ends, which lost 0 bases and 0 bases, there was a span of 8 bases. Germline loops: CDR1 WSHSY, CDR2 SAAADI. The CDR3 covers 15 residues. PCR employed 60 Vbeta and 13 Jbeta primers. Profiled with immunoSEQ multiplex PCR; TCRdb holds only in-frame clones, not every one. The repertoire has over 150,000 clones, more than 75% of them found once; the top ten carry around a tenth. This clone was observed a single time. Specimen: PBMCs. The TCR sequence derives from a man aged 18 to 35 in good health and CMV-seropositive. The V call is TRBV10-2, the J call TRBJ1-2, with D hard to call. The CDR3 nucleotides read TGCGCCAGCAGTGAGTCAGGAACAGCTAACTATGGCTACACCTTC. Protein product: CASSESGTANYGYTF.